This is a list of T cell receptor beta chains from one sample in a study of cytomegalovirus exposure and HLA in healthy donors. The assay was immunoSEQ multiplex PCR, and TCRdb's table has in-frame clones only and misses some. The sample lists about 43,000 clones; under 65% were seen once. Specimen: PBMCs. The receptor set was obtained from a human donor in good health. Each CDR3 is given with its conserved first and last residue. The D gene is left open where the match is weak. Only some rows state a clone size, as once, few, many or a class for expanded clones.

CDR3 length	clone size	D gene	J gene	V gene	CDR3 DNA	CDR3 protein
15	few	TRBD1	TRBJ2-7	TRBV7-2	TGTGCCAGCAGACTGACAGGGGCTCGAGCCTACGAGCAGTACTTC	CASRLTGARAYEQYF
18	-	TRBD2	TRBJ2-1	TRBV10-3	TGTGCCACCACTACTAGCGGGGGGACATATGATTCCTACAATGAGCAGTTCTTC	CATTTSGGTYDSYNEQFF
18	-	-	TRBJ1-4	TRBV11-3	TGTGCCAGCAGCCACTTAGAGCCTTTGACTGCAACTAATGAAAAACTGTTTTTT	CASSHLEPLTATNEKLFF
16	-	-	TRBJ1-2	TRBV13	TGTGCCAGCAGCTTAGACCGGGGACAAGGAGGCTATGGCTACACCTTC	CASSLDRGQGGYGYTF
14	-	-	TRBJ1-2	TRBV5-4	TGTGCCAGCAGCTTCGGACGGGAATCAAATGGCTACACCTTC	CASSFGRESNGYTF
15	-	-	TRBJ2-7	TRBV6-5	TGTGCCAGCAGTTACTCTCAGGCTTTTCCCTACGAGCAGTACTTC	CASSYSQAFPYEQYF
15	few	-	TRBJ1-4	TRBV25-1	TGTGCCAGCAGTGAATATCGGGGGGATTGGGAAAAACTGTTTTTT	CASSEYRGDWEKLFF
15	-	-	TRBJ2-4	TRBV7-8	TGTGCCAGCAGCCCCTATTATGAGCCCCAAAACATTCAGTACTTC	CASSPYYEPQNIQYF
16	-	TRBD1	TRBJ1-2	TRBV4-1	TGCGCCAGCAGCCAGGGGGAGCCAGGGGGTGGCTATGGCTACACCTTC	CASSQGEPGGGYGYTF
12	-	-	TRBJ1-5	TRBV7-9	TGTGCCAGCAGCTTCTCCGAGCAGCCCCAGCATTTT	CASSFSEQPQHF
17	-	TRBD2	TRBJ2-3	TRBV9	TGTGCCAGCAGCGTAGTCGGGGGGGCAGCATACACAGATACGCAGTATTTT	CASSVVGGAAYTDTQYF
13	-	TRBD1	TRBJ1-5	TRBV27	TGTGCCAGCAGTCTCACAGGGGGCCAGCCCCAGCATTTT	CASSLTGGQPQHF
14	few	-	TRBJ2-7	TRBV5-5	TGTGCCAGCAGCCCTATGGGGAGAAACTACGAGCAGTACTTC	CASSPMGRNYEQYF
16	-	-	TRBJ2-5	TRBV4-1	TGCGCCAGCAGCCAAACTTGGCGGATACTCCAAGAGACCCAGTACTTC	CASSQTWRILQETQYF
12	-	-	TRBJ2-1	TRBV5-1	TGCGCCAGCAGCTTGACTGCGGATGAGCAGTTCTTC	CASSLTADEQFF
14	few	-	TRBJ2-5	TRBV18	TGTGCCAGCTCACCCCTCCGGGACAAAGAGACCCAGTACTTC	CASSPLRDKETQYF
13	-	-	TRBJ2-5	TRBV4-1	TGCGCCAGCAGCCCGCAGGGGTCGGAGACCCAGTACTTC	CASSPQGSETQYF
17	-	TRBD1	TRBJ1-4	TRBV2	TGTGCCAGCAGGCCGACAGGGTTTGCCACAACTAATGAAAAACTGTTTTTT	CASRPTGFATTNEKLFF
14	-	-	TRBJ2-7	TRBV9	TGTGCCAGCAGCGTAGACGGGGGTCTCCGCGAGCAGTACTTC	CASSVDGGLREQYF
15	-	TRBD1	TRBJ1-5	TRBV6-1	TGTGCCAGCAGTCCTAGGGGGCCCGGCAATCAGCCCCAGCATTTT	CASSPRGPGNQPQHF
16	-	TRBD2	TRBJ2-1	TRBV5-1	TGCGCCAGCAGCTTGGAGCCTAGCGGGGGAGGCAATGAGCAGTTCTTC	CASSLEPSGGGNEQFF
14	-	-	TRBJ2-1	TRBV2	TGTGCCAGCAGGGTGGGGCAAACCTACAATGAGCAGTTCTTC	CASRVGQTYNEQFF
14	few	TRBD1	TRBJ1-2	TRBV5-4	TGTGCCAGCAGCTTGGGTGACAGGGACTATGGCTACACCTTC	CASSLGDRDYGYTF
14	once	TRBD1	TRBJ1-3	TRBV30	TGTGCCTGGAGTACAGGGGGAACTGGAAACACCATATATTTT	CAWSTGGTGNTIYF
13	-	-	TRBJ1-2	TRBV6-5	TGTGCCAGCAGGGTCGCGGGGACCTATGGCTACACCTTC	CASRVAGTYGYTF
18	-	-	TRBJ2-2	TRBV5-6	TGTGCCAGCAGCCGAGGAGGCGGCGCGACTTGGAACACCGGGGAGCTGTTTTTT	CASSRGGGATWNTGELFF
13	few	-	TRBJ1-1	TRBV5-4	TGTGCCAGCAGTAAAGACAGTCGAACTGAAGCTTTCTTT	CASSKDSRTEAFF
14	few	-	TRBJ2-7	TRBV6-6	TGTGCCAGCAGTTTAGCCGGACAAGGGGTCGAGCAGTACTTC	CASSLAGQGVEQYF
16	-	-	TRBJ1-1	TRBV5-1	TGCGCCAGCAGCTATTGGGTCTCAGGGGCGGACACTGAAGCTTTCTTT	CASSYWVSGADTEAFF
13	-	-	TRBJ1-1	TRBV6-1	TGTGCCAGCAGTGTTGAGGTGAACACTGAAGCTTTCTTT	CASSVEVNTEAFF
16	-	-	TRBJ2-3	TRBV7-2	TGTGCCAGCAGCTTAGCGCTTCTAGGTGGCACAGATACGCAGTATTTT	CASSLALLGGTDTQYF
14	-	-	TRBJ2-2	TRBV15	TGTGCCACCAGCAGAGGGCGGGAAACCGGGGAGCTGTTTTTT	CATSRGRETGELFF
15	-	-	TRBJ1-1	TRBV10-3	TGTGCCATCAGTGAGTCGGGGGAGGGTCTGGCTGAAGCTTTCTTT	CAISESGEGLAEAFF
15	-	TRBD1	TRBJ1-2	TRBV28	TGTGCCAGCAGTCGCCCCGGGACAGGGGAGTATGGCTACACCTTC	CASSRPGTGEYGYTF
14	few	TRBD2	TRBJ2-1	TRBV2	TGTGCCAGCAGTAGCGGGGGGTCCTACAATGAGCAGTTCTTC	CASSSGGSYNEQFF
14	-	-	TRBJ1-2	TRBV30	TGTGCCTGGAGTCTTACGGGGGGGGCGGGAGGCTACACCTTC	CAWSLTGGAGGYTF
14	-	-	TRBJ2-3	TRBV30	TGTGCCTGGAGTGGTCTAGCAGGCACAGATACGCAGTATTTT	CAWSGLAGTDTQYF
14	-	TRBD2	TRBJ2-5	TRBV30	TGTGCCTGGAGTACGGGAGGGGCCGGGGAGACCCAGTACTTC	CAWSTGGAGETQYF
14	-	-	TRBJ2-5	TRBV5-6	TGTGCCAGCAGCTTAGAGCGCCAAGAAGAGACCCAGTACTTC	CASSLERQEETQYF
13	-	TRBD1	TRBJ1-2	TRBV19	TGTGCCAGTAGTTGGACAGGCGGCTATGGCTACACCTTC	CASSWTGGYGYTF
12	-	-	TRBJ2-2	TRBV28	TGTGCCAGCACCCCTTCCACCGGGGAGCTGTTTTTT	CASTPSTGELFF
16	few	TRBD2	TRBJ2-7	TRBV5-1	TGCGCCAGCAGCTTGGTACCTAGCGGGGGGGCCTACGAGCAGTACTTC	CASSLVPSGGAYEQYF
16	-	TRBD2	TRBJ2-7	TRBV10-3	TGTGCCATCAGCGAGTCCCGGACTAGCGGGGATCACGAGCAGTACTTC	CAISESRTSGDHEQYF
12	-	-	TRBJ2-3	TRBV7-2	TGTGCCAGCAGCTTTGTAACAGATACGCAGTATTTT	CASSFVTDTQYF
13	-	-	TRBJ1-1	TRBV7-9	TGTGCCAGCAGCTTAGACAGGAACACTGAAGCTTTCTTT	CASSLDRNTEAFF
15	-	-	TRBJ2-7	TRBV4-3	TGCGCCAGCAGCCTGTGGGGGGGGCCCTACTACGAGCAGTACTTC	CASSLWGGPYYEQYF
13	-	TRBD1	TRBJ1-6	TRBV7-9	TGTGCCAGCAGCGTATACAGGGGGTCACCCCTCCACTTT	CASSVYRGSPLHF
17	-	-	TRBJ2-5	TRBV7-9	TGTGCCAGCAGCCCCATTAGGGGGGGCCGGGGACAAGAGACCCAGTACTTC	CASSPIRGGRGQETQYF
13	-	-	TRBJ1-6	TRBV7-2	TGTGCCAGCAGGTGGGGGCAGGCTTCACCCCTCCACTTT	CASRWGQASPLHF
15	-	TRBD2	TRBJ2-1	TRBV6-4	TGTGCCAGCAGTCTCAAAGCGGGGGGCTGGAATGAGCAGTTCTTC	CASSLKAGGWNEQFF